This TCR beta chain derives from a study of shared clonotypes between healthy human individuals. The table came from immunoSEQ multiplex PCR; TCRdb's copy has only in-frame clones and leaves some out. Altogether 1.5 million to 2.5 million clones are present, 85% to 95% being singletons, with the ten largest covering less than 1.5%. The naive CD8 subset, CD45RO-negative cells positively selected for CCR7, excluded terminally differentiated effector memory CD45RA+ cells. Germline V gene sequence: CDR1 MDHEN, CDR2 SYDVKM. The CDR3 is 13 amino acids. With 7 bases removed from V and 3 bases from J, the gap between germline ends came to 12 bases.

The sequenced sample was naive CD8+ T cells sorted from blood. The chain is built from TRBV28 and TRBJ1-2; D call uncertain. The clonotype originates from a man in his late teens or twenties in good health. The CDR3 coding sequence is TGTGCCAGCACCCTTTTCGGGGACTATGGCTACACCTTC. Translation: CASTLFGDYGYTF.